These 15 T cell receptor beta chains came from one sample sequenced in a study of vaccination effects on CD4 cells after COVID-19. Antigens of these TCRs are unknown. Sequenced by immunoSEQ multiplex PCR; TCRdb stores in-frame clones only, minus some. The data hold 9,500 to 15,000 clones, with roughly 70% observed a single time. Expansion with viral peptide pools was applied to antigen-specific CD4+ T cells by the ViraFEST assay prior to sequencing. A 10-day culture period preceded the isolation of CD4+ T cells. The vaccine given was either BNT162b2 or mRNA-1273, in two doses. Sequenced material: CD4+ T cells from PBMCs cultured with SARS-CoV-2 spike peptides, taken after COVID-19 vaccination. Receptors were obtained from a human donor who received a COVID-19 vaccine.

The chain couples TRBV11-2 to TRBJ1-3; possible D gene TRBD1, 6 bases. The V end lost 5 bases, the J end lost 0 bases, and 14 bases lay between the germline ends. Germline CDR1 is SGHAT and CDR2 is FQNNGV. This CDR3 comprises 16 residues. The CDR3 bases are TGTGCCAGCAGCCCGCTACAGGGCCGCTCTGGAAACACCATATATTTT. Translating gives CASSPLQGRSGNTIYF.

The V call is TRBV19, the J call TRBJ2-5; D is possibly TRBD2 (6 bases). V was cut by 5 bases and J by 5 bases, with 9 bases left in between. Germline CDR1 reads LNHDA; CDR2 reads SQIVND (reference sequence). The CDR3 sequence is 12 residues long. The CDR3 DNA follows: TGTGCCAGTAGTGGGAGGAGGGAGACCCAGTACTTC. Protein sequence: CASSGRRETQYF.

This chain links TRBV19 with TRBJ1-1, with 9 bases fitting TRBD1. Looked up from germline, CDR1 is LNHDA and CDR2 is SQIVND (reference sequence). Trimming removed 4 bases from V and 5 bases from J; junction bases left unmatched: 5. This CDR3 has 14 amino acids. The CDR3 reads CASSTGQGWTEAFF. CDR3 nucleotide sequence: TGTGCCAGTAGTACGGGACAGGGTTGGACTGAAGCTTTCTTT. Together with reference TRBV19 and TRBJ1-1, the CDR3 gives the full variable domain: DGGITQSPKYLFRKEGQNVTLSCEQNLNHDAMYWYRQDPGQGLRLIYYSQIVNDFQKGDIAEGYSVSREKKESFPLTVTSAQKNPTAFYLCASSTGQGWTEAFFGQGTRLTVV.

The chain uses TRBV27 and TRBJ2-2; 7 bases line up with TRBD2. The CDR3 runs 16 residues. Germline loops: CDR1 MNHEY, CDR2 SMNVEV (reference sequence). J was trimmed by 1 base and V by 0 bases; bases with no gene match: 2. The CDR3 spells CASSLSPSGNTGELFF. The CDR3 DNA is TGTGCCAGCAGTTTATCTCCTAGCGGGAACACCGGGGAGCTGTTTTTT.

This sequence joins TRBV5-4 and TRBJ2-1; 9 bases are a match to TRBD1. The CDR3 has 15 amino acids. The germline CDR1 and CDR2 sequences are SGHNT and YYREEE (reference sequence). The trim removed 3 bases at V and 9 bases at J, leaving 10 bases unmatched. The chain's CDR3 is CASSSRDRVAGEQFF. The CDR3 DNA reads as TGTGCCAGCAGCTCCCGGGACAGGGTAGCCGGTGAGCAGTTCTTC.

This clone is medium-sized. The CDR3 spells CASRDRESYGYTF. CDR3 coding DNA: TGTGCCAGCAGGGACAGGGAGTCTTATGGCTACACCTTC. The chain couples TRBV6-5 to TRBJ1-2; 8 bases fit TRBD1. Germline values: CDR1 MNHEY, CDR2 SVGAGI. The CDR3 is made up of 13 amino acids. J was trimmed by 5 bases and V by 6 bases; bases with no gene match: 5.

The J gene is TRBJ1-2, the V gene TRBV23-1; TRBD1 is a possible D gene (5 bases). TRBV23-1 counts as an open reading frame of uncertain function. The CDR3 length is 17 residues. V was trimmed by 3 bases and J by 6 bases, leaving 23 bases between them. The CDR3 here is CASSQGRQFRAHHGYTF. The CDR3 DNA is TGCGCCAGCAGTCAGGGGCGACAGTTTCGGGCCCATCATGGCTACACCTTC.

This clone has just a few counts. V usage is TRBV5-1 and J usage is TRBJ2-7, with TRBD2 matching over 8 bases. CDR3 length: 14 residues. The germline V gene has CDR1 SGHRS and CDR2 YFSETQ. Germline trimming cut 5 bases from V and 3 bases from J; bases unmatched to any gene: 7. CDR3 protein: CASRTSGLDYEQYF. In nucleotides, the CDR3 is TGCGCCAGCAGAACCTCGGGACTAGACTACGAGCAGTACTTC.

This clone was seen only a few times. The V and J genes are TRBV6-5 and TRBJ1-6; D not resolved. This CDR3 has 12 residues. V lost 0 bases, J lost 7 bases, and 1 base lay in between. Germline CDR1 and CDR2: MNHEY and SVGAGI. The CDR3 sequence is CASSYSNSPLHF. The CDR3 region has the DNA TGTGCCAGCAGTTACTCGAATTCACCCCTCCACTTT.

The chain joins TRBV6-6 to TRBJ1-4; possibly TRBD1 for D (6 bases). V shed 5 bases and J shed 1 base, with 17 bases lying between them. The V gene's germline CDR1 is MNHNY and CDR2 SVGAGI (reference sequence). The length of the CDR3 is 17 residues. The CDR3 region has the DNA TGTGCCAGCAGTCCGCGGGGGCGGTCCGGAACTAATGAAAAACTGTTTTTT. The encoded protein is CASSPRGRSGTNEKLFF.

The chain links TRBV9 to TRBJ2-2, with 7 bases lining up with TRBD2. The trim removed 0 bases at V and 7 bases at J, leaving 6 bases unmatched. This CDR3 has 15 residues. The germline CDR1 and CDR2 sequences are SGDLS and YYNGEE. DNA of the CDR3: TGTGCCAGCAGCGTAGGCGGGAGAGAGATCGGGGAGCTGTTTTTT. This codes for CASSVGGREIGELFF.

CDR3 bases: TGTGCCAGCAGTGAAGTCAACGGGGGCACAGATACGCAGTATTTT. Translating gives CASSEVNGGTDTQYF. This sequence joins TRBV6-4 and TRBJ2-3, with D maybe TRBD2 (5 bases). The germline gives CDR1 MRHNA, CDR2 SNTAGT. The CDR3 runs 15 residues. Between the trimmed V and J ends, which lost 3 bases and 1 base, there was a span of 11 bases.

The chain couples TRBV5-1 to TRBJ1-4; no definite D call. The germline gives CDR1 SGHRS, CDR2 YFSETQ. The CDR3 runs 14 residues. Trimming shortened V by 4 bases and J by 8 bases, and 15 bases separated the two germline ends. Here the CDR3 DNA reads TGCGCCAGCAGCCCCGGGTTTAGAGGGGAAAAACTGTTTTTT. It specifies CASSPGFRGEKLFF.

The chain carries TRBV14 and TRBJ2-1, with 7 bases lining up with TRBD2. Trimming took 1 base from V and 9 from J; bases not matched to a gene: 0. This CDR3 spans 12 amino acids. Germline CDR1 SGHDN, CDR2 FVKESK. CDR3 residues: CASSQAGGEQFF. The CDR3 nucleotides are TGTGCCAGCAGCCAAGCGGGGGGTGAGCAGTTCTTC.

The CDR3 loop reads CASSSSDRAYGYTF. The CDR3 DNA is TGTGCCAGCAGCAGCTCCGACAGGGCCTATGGCTACACCTTC. The chain carries TRBV6-6 and TRBJ1-2; 7 bases are shared with TRBD1. The V and J ends lost 6 bases and 4 bases, in that order; junction bases with no gene match: 8. CDR1 and CDR2 (germline): MNHNY, SVGAGI (reference sequence). This CDR3 has 14 amino acids.